This T cell receptor beta chain was observed in a study of blood T cells in healthy people across ages. It was with a sample-barcoded 5' primer and a J-beta primer mix that a second PCR of about 6 to 12 cycles was run. Each CDR3 protein gets one entry after TCRdb re-called the 5' RACE reads with MiXCR. Of 800,000 or so distinct CDR3 sequences in the sample, more than 20% are singletons; the top ten hold approximately 4%. Donors each provided approximately 9.6 milliliters of peripheral blood. The CDR3 extends over 12 amino acids. Germline V gene sequence: CDR1 ENHRY, CDR2 SYGVKD. Trimming took 6 bases from V and 4 from J, leaving 10 bases between them. These data also formed part of another study, on T cells of mothers and their children. That source reports: Each mother yielded more than 9.5 million TCR beta CDR3 reads. Each child yielded about 3 million reads.

Sequencing used blood. The origin of this receptor is a boy between 5 and 17 years old in good health. V usage is TRBV10-3 and J usage is TRBJ2-7, with TRBD2 as a possible D gene (5 bases). CDR3 loop: CAISPRDYEQYF. The CDR3 DNA sequence: TGTGCCATCAGCCCGAGGGATTACGAGCAGTACTTC.